This T cell receptor (beta chain) is drawn from a study of identifying expanded T cells in peripheral blood. Findings of the study overall: Approximately 1.2 clones differed between technical replicates, versus approximately 17 and 20 over time. Roughly two-week clone count variance significantly increased as total template count grew.

This CDR3 contains 15 residues. Trimming removed 5 bases from V and 5 bases from J; junction bases left unmatched: 7. Germline-derived CDR1 and CDR2 are MNHEY and SVGAGI. Healthy donors had no documented immune events, such as infections, while sampled. Remarks on this clone: Its antigen is unknown.

Sequencing used immunoSEQ multiplex PCR; TCRdb keeps in-frame clones, though not all of them. The sample lists fewer than 55,000 clones, around 82% occurring once. This TCR was sampled from a person aged 18 to 75 in good health. Sequenced sample: blood. This rearrangement joins TRBV6-5 to TRBJ2-1; TRBD1 matches at 9 bases. The CDR3 region has the DNA TGTGCCAGCAGTACCCGGGACAGGGCAAACAATGAGCAGTTCTTC. It specifies CASSTRDRANNEQFF.